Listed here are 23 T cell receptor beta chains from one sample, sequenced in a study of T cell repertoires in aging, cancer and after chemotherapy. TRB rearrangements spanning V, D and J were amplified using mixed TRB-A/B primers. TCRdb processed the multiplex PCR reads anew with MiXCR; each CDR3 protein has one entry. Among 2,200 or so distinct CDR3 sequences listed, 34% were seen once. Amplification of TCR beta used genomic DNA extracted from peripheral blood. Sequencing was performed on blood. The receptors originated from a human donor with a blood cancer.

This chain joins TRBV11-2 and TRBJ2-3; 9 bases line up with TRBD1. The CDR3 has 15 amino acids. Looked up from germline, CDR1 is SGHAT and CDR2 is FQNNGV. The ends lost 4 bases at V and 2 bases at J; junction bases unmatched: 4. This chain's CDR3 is CASSSGTGSTDTQYF. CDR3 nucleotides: TGTGCCAGCAGCTCCGGGACAGGGTCCACAGATACGCAGTATTTT.

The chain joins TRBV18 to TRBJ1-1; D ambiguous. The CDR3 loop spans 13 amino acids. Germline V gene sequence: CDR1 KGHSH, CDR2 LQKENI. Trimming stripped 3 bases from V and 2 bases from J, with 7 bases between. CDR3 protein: CASSPGENTEAFF. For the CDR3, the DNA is TGTGCCAGCTCACCGGGCGAAAACACTGAAGCTTTCTTT.

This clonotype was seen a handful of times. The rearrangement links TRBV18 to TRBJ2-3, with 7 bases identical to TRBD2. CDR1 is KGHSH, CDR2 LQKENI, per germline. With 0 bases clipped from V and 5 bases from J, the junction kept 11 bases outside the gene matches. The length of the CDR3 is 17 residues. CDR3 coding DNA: TGTGCCAGCTCACCACCGGCGAAGCGGGGATTGGGAGATACGCAGTATTTT. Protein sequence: CASSPPAKRGLGDTQYF.

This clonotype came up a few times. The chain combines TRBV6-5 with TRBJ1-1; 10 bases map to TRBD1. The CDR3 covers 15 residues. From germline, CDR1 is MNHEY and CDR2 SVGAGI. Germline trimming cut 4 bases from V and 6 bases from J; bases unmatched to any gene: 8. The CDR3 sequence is CASSFLGTGDAEAFF. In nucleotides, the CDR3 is TGTGCCAGCAGTTTCCTCGGGACAGGGGACGCTGAAGCTTTCTTT.

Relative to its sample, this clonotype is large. The CDR3, as DNA: TGTGCCAGCAGTTTAAGCGGGGGGGCCGGGGAGCTGTTTTTT. Encoded protein: CASSLSGGAGELFF. The chain carries TRBV12-3 or TRBV12-4 and TRBJ2-2; 10 bases line up with TRBD2. Germline trimming cut 2 bases from V and 6 bases from J; bases unmatched to any gene: 0. The CDR3 has 14 amino acids.

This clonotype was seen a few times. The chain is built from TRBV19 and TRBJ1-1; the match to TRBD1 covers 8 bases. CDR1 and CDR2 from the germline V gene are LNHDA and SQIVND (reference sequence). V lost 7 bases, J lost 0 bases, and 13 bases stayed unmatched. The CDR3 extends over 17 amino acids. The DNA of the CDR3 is TGTGCCAGTACCCTCACCGCTGGGACAGGAATGAACACTGAAGCTTTCTTT. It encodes CASTLTAGTGMNTEAFF.

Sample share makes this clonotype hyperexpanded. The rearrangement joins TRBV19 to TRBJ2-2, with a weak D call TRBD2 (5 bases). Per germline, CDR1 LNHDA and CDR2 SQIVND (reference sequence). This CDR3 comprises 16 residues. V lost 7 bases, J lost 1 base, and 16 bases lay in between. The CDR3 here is CASTEGPGGNTGELFF. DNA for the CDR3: TGTGCCAGTACGGAAGGACCCGGAGGGAACACCGGGGAGCTGTTTTTT.

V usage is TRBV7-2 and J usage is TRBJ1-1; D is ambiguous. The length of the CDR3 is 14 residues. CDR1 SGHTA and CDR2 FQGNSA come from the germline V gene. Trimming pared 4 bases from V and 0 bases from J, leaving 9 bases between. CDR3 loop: CASSSSFVNTEAFF. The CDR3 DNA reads TGTGCCAGCAGCTCAAGTTTCGTGAACACTGAAGCTTTCTTT.

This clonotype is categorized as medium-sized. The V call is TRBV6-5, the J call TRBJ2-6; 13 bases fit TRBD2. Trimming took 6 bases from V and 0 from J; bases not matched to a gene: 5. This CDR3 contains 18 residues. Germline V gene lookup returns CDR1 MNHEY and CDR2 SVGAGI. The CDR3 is CASSQLAGGSSGANVLTF. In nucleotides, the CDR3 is TGTGCCAGCAGCCAACTAGCGGGGGGGAGCTCTGGGGCCAACGTCCTGACTTTC.

CDR3 residues: CASDSGMADTIYF. DNA for the CDR3: TGTGCCAGCGATTCCGGGATGGCGGACACCATATATTTT. The chain combines TRBV12-3 or TRBV12-4 with TRBJ1-3, with D unresolved. The ends were cut back, 8 bases at V and 8 bases at J, with 16 bases in the middle. The CDR3 is 13 residues long.

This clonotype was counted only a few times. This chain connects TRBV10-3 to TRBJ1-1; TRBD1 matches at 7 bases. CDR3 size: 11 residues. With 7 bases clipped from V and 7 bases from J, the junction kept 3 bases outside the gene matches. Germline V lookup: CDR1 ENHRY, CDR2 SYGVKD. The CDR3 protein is CAIKRDSEAFF. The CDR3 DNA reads TGTGCCATCAAACGGGACAGTGAAGCTTTCTTT.

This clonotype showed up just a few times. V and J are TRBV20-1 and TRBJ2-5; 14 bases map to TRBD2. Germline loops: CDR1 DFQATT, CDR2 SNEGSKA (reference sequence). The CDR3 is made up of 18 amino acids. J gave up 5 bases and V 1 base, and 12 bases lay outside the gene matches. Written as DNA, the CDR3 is TGCAGTGCTAGAGTTGTGACTAGCGGGGGGGCTTCGATGGAGACCCAGTACTTC. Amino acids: CSARVVTSGGASMETQYF.

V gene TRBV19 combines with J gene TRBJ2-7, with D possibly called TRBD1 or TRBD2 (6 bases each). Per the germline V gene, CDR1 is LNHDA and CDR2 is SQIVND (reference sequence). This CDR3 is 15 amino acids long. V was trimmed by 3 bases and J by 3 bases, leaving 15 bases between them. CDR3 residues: CASSMERGVGYEQYV. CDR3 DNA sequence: TGTGCCAGTAGTATGGAGAGGGGGGTTGGCTACGAGCAGTACGTC.

The CDR3 sequence: CASSPPAGHKGGTDTQYF. The CDR3 DNA is TGTGCCAGCTCACCACCGGCTGGACACAAAGGGGGCACAGATACGCAGTATTTT. This chain joins TRBV18 and TRBJ2-3; possibly TRBD1 for D (5 bases). Looked up from germline, CDR1 is KGHSH and CDR2 is LQKENI. The CDR3 spans 18 residues. Trimming removed 0 bases at V and 1 base at J, with 17 bases between.

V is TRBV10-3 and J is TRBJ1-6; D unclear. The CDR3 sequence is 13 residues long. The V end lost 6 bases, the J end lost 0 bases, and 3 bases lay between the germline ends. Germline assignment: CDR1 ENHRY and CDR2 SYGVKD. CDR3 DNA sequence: TGTGCCATCAGAAGCTCCTATAATTCACCCCTCCACTTT. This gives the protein CAIRSSYNSPLHF.

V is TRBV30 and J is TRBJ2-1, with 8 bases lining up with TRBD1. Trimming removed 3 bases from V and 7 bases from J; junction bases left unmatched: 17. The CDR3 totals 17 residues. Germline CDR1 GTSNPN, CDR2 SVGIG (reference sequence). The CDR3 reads CAWSLPLLDRVSNEQFF. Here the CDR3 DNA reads TGTGCCTGGAGCCTGCCCCTGTTGGACAGGGTATCTAATGAGCAGTTCTTC.

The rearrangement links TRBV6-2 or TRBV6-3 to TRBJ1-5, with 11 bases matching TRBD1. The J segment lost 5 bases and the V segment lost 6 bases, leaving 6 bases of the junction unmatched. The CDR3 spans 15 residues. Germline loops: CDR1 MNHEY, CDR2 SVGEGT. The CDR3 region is CASRGQGARDQPQHF. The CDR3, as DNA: TGTGCCAGCAGAGGACAGGGGGCGAGGGATCAGCCCCAGCATTTT.

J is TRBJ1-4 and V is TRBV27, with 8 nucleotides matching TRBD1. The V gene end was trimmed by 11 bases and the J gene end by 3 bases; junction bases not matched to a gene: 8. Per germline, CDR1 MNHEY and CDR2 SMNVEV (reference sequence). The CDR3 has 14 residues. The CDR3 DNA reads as TGTGCCGCGGGTCCGGGACAGGCTAATGAAAAACTGTTTTTT. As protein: CAAGPGQANEKLFF. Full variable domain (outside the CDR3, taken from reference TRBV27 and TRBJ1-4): EAQVTQNPRYLITVTGKKLTVTCSQNMNHEYMSWYRQDPGLGLRQIYYSMNVEVTDKGDVPEGYKVSRKEKRNFPLILESPSPNQTSLYFCAAGPGQANEKLFFGSGTQLSVL.

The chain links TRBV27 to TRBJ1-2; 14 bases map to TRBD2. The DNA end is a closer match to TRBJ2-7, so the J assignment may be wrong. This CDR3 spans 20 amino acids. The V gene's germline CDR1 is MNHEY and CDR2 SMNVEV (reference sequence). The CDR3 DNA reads TGTGCCAGCAGTTTGAGTCCGCCGGGACTAGCGGGGGCCCCCCGGTACGAGCAGTACGTC. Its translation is CASSLSPPGLAGAPRYEQYV.

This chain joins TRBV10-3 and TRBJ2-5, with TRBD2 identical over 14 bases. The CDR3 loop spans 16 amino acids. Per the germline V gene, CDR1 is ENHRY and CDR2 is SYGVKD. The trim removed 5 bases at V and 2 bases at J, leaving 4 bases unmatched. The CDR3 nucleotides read TGTGCCATCAGTCTCGGGACTAGCGGGGGTCAAGAGACCCAGTACTTC. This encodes CAISLGTSGGQETQYF.

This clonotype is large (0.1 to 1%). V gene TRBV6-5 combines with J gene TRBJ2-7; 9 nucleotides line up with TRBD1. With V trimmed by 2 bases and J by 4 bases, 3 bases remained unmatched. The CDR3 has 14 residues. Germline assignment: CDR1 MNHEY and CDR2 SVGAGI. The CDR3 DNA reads TGTGCCAGCAGTTACGGGACAGGGCTTTACGAGCAGTACTTC. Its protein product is CASSYGTGLYEQYF.

CDR3 sequence: CASSRNYNEQFF. Here the CDR3 DNA reads TGTGCCAGCAGTCGAAATTACAATGAGCAGTTCTTC. This rearrangement joins TRBV12-3 or TRBV12-4 to TRBJ2-1; D gene unclear. V lost 5 bases, J lost 4 bases, and 6 bases lay in between. The CDR3 covers 12 residues.

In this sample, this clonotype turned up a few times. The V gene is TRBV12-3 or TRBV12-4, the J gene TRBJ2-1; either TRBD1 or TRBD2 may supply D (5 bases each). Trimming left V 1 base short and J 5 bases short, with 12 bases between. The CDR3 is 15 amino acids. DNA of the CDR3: TGTGCCAGCAGTTTAGGGGTGGGGACGGACAATGAGCAGTTCTTC. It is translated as CASSLGVGTDNEQFF.